This passage covers 6 T cell receptor beta chains from one sample sequenced in a study of PD-L1 blockade in urothelial cancer (dated by TCRdb to the late 2010s). Read against the paper, the sample's time point label means: pretreatment peripheral blood. Libraries came from the immunoSEQ multiplex PCR assay. Drawn from immuneACCESS, this table holds only the in-frame rearrangements with V and J called that TCRdb kept. Clones are partly lost; checked studies trace under half to an unresolved V gene and leave the rest unexplained. Here the sample has 84,000 or so clones; approximately 81% occur a single time. Together, the top ten hold 13% to 15% of the sample. The starting material was PBMCs, obtained around atezolizumab (anti-PD-L1) treatment. These TCRs come from a man between 60 and 75 years old with urothelial cancer.

CDR3 DNA: TGCGCCAGCAGCTTGGCACTAGCGGGGCCCGACAATGAGCAGTTCTTC. This codes for CASSLALAGPDNEQFF. The rearrangement joins TRBV5-1 to TRBJ2-1; 10 nucleotides agree with TRBD2. The CDR3 spans 16 residues. Germline V gene data show CDR1 as SGHRS and CDR2 as YFSETQ. The V and J ends lost 0 bases and 5 bases, in that order; junction bases with no gene match: 5.

The chain carries TRBV2 and TRBJ2-7; D is possibly TRBD1 (6 bases). The CDR3 length is 13 residues. CDR1 and CDR2 (germline): SNHLY, FYNNEI. Trimming took 5 bases from V and 9 from J, leaving 17 bases between them. The CDR3 DNA sequence: TGTGCCAGCAGTCCCGTGACAGGTTCCGTGCAGTACTTC. Translating it yields CASSPVTGSVQYF.

The chain combines TRBV4-2 with TRBJ2-5, with 11 bases matching TRBD1. This CDR3 comprises 16 residues. V dropped 1 base and J dropped 4; count of bases not matched to a gene: 5. Germline V gives CDR1 LGHNA, CDR2 YNFKEQ. The CDR3 reads CASSQGTGGDGETQYF. For the CDR3, the DNA is TGTGCCAGCAGCCAAGGGACAGGGGGCGATGGAGAGACCCAGTACTTC.

The chain has TRBV28 and TRBJ1-2; D gene uncertain. Germline loops: CDR1 MDHEN, CDR2 SYDVKM. CDR3 length: 13 amino acids. Trimming cost V 4 bases and J 3 bases, with 9 bases left between them. DNA for the CDR3: TGTGCCAGCAGTTGGCCCCCGTACTATGGCTACACCTTC. It codes for CASSWPPYYGYTF.

The rearrangement joins TRBV12-5 to TRBJ2-7; possibly TRBD1 for D (5 bases). Germline CDR1 and CDR2: LGHNT and FRNRAP. The V end was cut by 3 bases, the J end by 0 bases, with 15 bases between. The CDR3 extends over 16 amino acids. The CDR3 region is CASGFVLDDSSYEQYF. DNA for the CDR3: TGTGCTAGTGGTTTCGTCCTTGACGACAGCTCCTACGAGCAGTACTTC.

The CDR3 coding sequence is TGCGCCAGCAGCTTGGCCGGGGGAAACTATGGCTACACCTTC. It yields the protein CASSLAGGNYGYTF. V and J are TRBV5-1 and TRBJ1-2; a weak D match, TRBD1 (5 bases). From germline, CDR1 is SGHRS and CDR2 YFSETQ. Trimming removed 0 bases from V and 2 bases from J, with 8 bases in between. The CDR3 consists of 14 residues.